This T cell receptor (beta chain) is from a study of PD-L1 blockade in urothelial cancer. For the study at large: Prior exposure to chemotherapy in patients amounted to 0 to 3 regimens received. Timepoints chosen for blood analysis were 3 weeks (second dose) and 6 weeks after treatment start.

With respect to this clone: Its antigen is not known.

Synthetic TCR analog templates were spiked into all PCRs individually. TCRdb's copy holds only in-frame clones and misses some; the assay was immunoSEQ multiplex PCR. The sample includes approximately 50,000 clones, around 80% of them seen just once. Study-wide results and caveats: Blood TCR clonality below the median before treatment was a predictor of better survival.

The CDR3 runs 14 residues. Germline CDR1 LGHNA, CDR2 YNFKEQ. Trimming stripped 0 bases from V and 5 bases from J, with 7 bases between. Time point in this sample: pretreatment peripheral blood. This clonotype was sampled from a man in his 70s with urothelial cancer. This chain joins TRBV4-2 and TRBJ2-2; D not resolved. Sequencing was performed on PBMCs, taken around atezolizumab (anti-PD-L1) treatment. CDR3 sequence (DNA): TGTGCCAGCAGCCAAGATCGGGTTACCGGGGAGCTGTTTTTT. The encoded protein is CASSQDRVTGELFF.